Listed below are T cell receptor beta chains from one sample, sequenced in a study of T cell responses to AZD1222 COVID-19 vaccine. Data came from immunoSEQ multiplex PCR; TCRdb stores just in-frame clones and leaves some out. The table lists 85,000 to 90,000 clones, 90% of them singletons. The sequencing here drew on peripheral blood, taken on day 0 of AZD1222 vaccination. The receptors stem from an adult in good health. Both conserved end residues are part of each CDR3. A D gene is named only where the DNA matches it firmly. Not all rows give a size; the values are once, few, many and, for expanded clones, a class.

v_call: TRBV7-2; d_call: NA; clone_size: once; j_call: TRBJ1-1; cdr3_nt: TGTGCCAGCAGCTTAGCAGCCGGGAGCACTGAAGCTTTCTTT; cdr3_aa: CASSLAAGSTEAFF
v_call: TRBV9; d_call: TRBD2; clone_size: NA; j_call: TRBJ2-3; cdr3_nt: TGTGCCAGCAGTCACGGGGGGGAGGGCACAGATACGCAGTATTTT; cdr3_aa: CASSHGGEGTDTQYF
v_call: TRBV6-6; d_call: NA; clone_size: NA; j_call: TRBJ2-3; cdr3_nt: TGTGCCAGCGGGGGTGGGTCGCGGGAACCTACAGATACGCAGTATTTT; cdr3_aa: CASGGGSREPTDTQYF
v_call: TRBV19; d_call: TRBD1; clone_size: few; j_call: TRBJ1-4; cdr3_nt: TGTGCCAGTAGTATTACGGCACAGGGGGAGGCTGATGAAAAACTGTTTTTT; cdr3_aa: CASSITAQGEADEKLFF
v_call: TRBV29-1; d_call: NA; clone_size: NA; j_call: TRBJ2-5; cdr3_nt: TGCAGCGTTGCTGGGGCCGACGGTGGGACCCAGTACTTC; cdr3_aa: CSVAGADGGTQYF
v_call: TRBV7-2; d_call: NA; clone_size: NA; j_call: TRBJ1-6; cdr3_nt: TGTGCCAGCAGCTTAAAGGGTGGACAGTTTAATTCACCCCTCCACTTT; cdr3_aa: CASSLKGGQFNSPLHF
v_call: TRBV2; d_call: NA; clone_size: NA; j_call: TRBJ2-3; cdr3_nt: TGTGCCAGCAGTCGGACTCTCACTTCTAGCACAGATACGCAGTATTTT; cdr3_aa: CASSRTLTSSTDTQYF
v_call: TRBV7-2; d_call: NA; clone_size: NA; j_call: TRBJ2-6; cdr3_nt: TGTGCCAGCAGCCGCCGGGGGGCCGGGGCCAACGTCCTGACTTTC; cdr3_aa: CASSRRGAGANVLTF
v_call: TRBV6-1; d_call: TRBD2; clone_size: NA; j_call: TRBJ2-7; cdr3_nt: TGTGCCAGCAGTGAAGCCTCAGATTCCAGCGGGGGGGCCCCCTACGAGCAGTACTTC; cdr3_aa: CASSEASDSSGGAPYEQYF
v_call: TRBV6-5; d_call: TRBD1; clone_size: NA; j_call: TRBJ1-1; cdr3_nt: TGTGCCAGCAGTTACCAAGGACAGGGAGGAACTGAAGCTTTCTTT; cdr3_aa: CASSYQGQGGTEAFF
v_call: TRBV30; d_call: NA; clone_size: NA; j_call: TRBJ1-2; cdr3_nt: TGTGCCTGGAGGCTCCGGGACAACGGAGGCTACACCTTC; cdr3_aa: CAWRLRDNGGYTF
v_call: TRBV18; d_call: NA; clone_size: NA; j_call: TRBJ1-4; cdr3_nt: TGTGCCAGCTCTCCAAAGCCGGATGAAAAACTGTTTTTT; cdr3_aa: CASSPKPDEKLFF
v_call: TRBV5-1; d_call: TRBD1; clone_size: NA; j_call: TRBJ2-7; cdr3_nt: TGCGCCAGCAGCTTGGGGACAGGGACTCTCCCCTACGAGCAGTACTTC; cdr3_aa: CASSLGTGTLPYEQYF
v_call: TRBV9; d_call: TRBD2; clone_size: NA; j_call: TRBJ2-7; cdr3_nt: TGTGCCAGCAGCCCACGGGAGGCGACCTACGAGCAGTACTTC; cdr3_aa: CASSPREATYEQYF
v_call: TRBV2; d_call: NA; clone_size: NA; j_call: TRBJ1-6; cdr3_nt: TGTGCCAGCAGTCCCTCTGAGGGAACTGGTTCACCCCTCCACTTT; cdr3_aa: CASSPSEGTGSPLHF
v_call: TRBV5-5; d_call: NA; clone_size: NA; j_call: TRBJ2-7; cdr3_nt: TGTGCCAGCAGCTTAACAAGCTCCTACGAGCAGTACTTC; cdr3_aa: CASSLTSSYEQYF
v_call: TRBV30; d_call: TRBD1; clone_size: NA; j_call: TRBJ1-5; cdr3_nt: TGTGCCTGGGCTGGGACAGGCAATCAGCCCCAGCATTTT; cdr3_aa: CAWAGTGNQPQHF
v_call: TRBV28; d_call: TRBD1; clone_size: NA; j_call: TRBJ1-5; cdr3_nt: TGTGCCAGCAGGACGGCACAGGGGGATCAGCCCCAGCATTTT; cdr3_aa: CASRTAQGDQPQHF
v_call: TRBV19; d_call: NA; clone_size: NA; j_call: TRBJ1-6; cdr3_nt: TGTGCCAGTAGTAAAGCCACGATGGCGAATAATAATTCACCCCTCCACTTT; cdr3_aa: CASSKATMANNNSPLHF
v_call: TRBV5-1; d_call: NA; clone_size: NA; j_call: TRBJ2-7; cdr3_nt: TGCGCCAGCAGCTTGGCACACTCCTACGAGCAGTACTTC; cdr3_aa: CASSLAHSYEQYF
v_call: TRBV28; d_call: TRBD2; clone_size: NA; j_call: TRBJ2-1; cdr3_nt: TGTGCCAGCCAGCCCCGCAGTAGCGGGAGGTACAATGAGCAGTTCTTC; cdr3_aa: CASQPRSSGRYNEQFF
v_call: TRBV5-1; d_call: NA; clone_size: NA; j_call: TRBJ2-2; cdr3_nt: TGCGCCAGCAGCTATAGGGCCGGCACCGGGGAGCTGTTTTTT; cdr3_aa: CASSYRAGTGELFF
v_call: TRBV12-5; d_call: NA; clone_size: NA; j_call: TRBJ1-1; cdr3_nt: TGTGCTAGTGGCCCTTCTCGAGGGATGAACATTGAAGCTTTCTTT; cdr3_aa: CASGPSRGMNIEAFF
v_call: TRBV28; d_call: NA; clone_size: NA; j_call: TRBJ2-1; cdr3_nt: TGTGCCAGCAGCAGGGATAGCTCCTACAATGAGCAGTTCTTC; cdr3_aa: CASSRDSSYNEQFF
v_call: TRBV6-1; d_call: NA; clone_size: NA; j_call: TRBJ1-5; cdr3_nt: TGTGCCAGCAGTGAATATCGGGGGGTACCTCCTGGCCCCAATCAGCCCCAGCATTTT; cdr3_aa: CASSEYRGVPPGPNQPQHF
v_call: TRBV10-3; d_call: NA; clone_size: NA; j_call: TRBJ1-1; cdr3_nt: TGTGCCTCCGGAAAACAGGGCTCTGAAGCTTTCTTT; cdr3_aa: CASGKQGSEAFF
v_call: TRBV29-1; d_call: TRBD2; clone_size: NA; j_call: TRBJ2-7; cdr3_nt: TGCAGCGTACCTCTAGCGGGAGGGCCGAACGAGCAGTACTTC; cdr3_aa: CSVPLAGGPNEQYF
v_call: TRBV27; d_call: TRBD1; clone_size: NA; j_call: TRBJ2-5; cdr3_nt: TGTGCCAGCAGAGGAGGACAGGAAGAGACCCAGTACTTC; cdr3_aa: CASRGGQEETQYF
v_call: TRBV13; d_call: NA; clone_size: NA; j_call: TRBJ1-1; cdr3_nt: TGTGCCAGCTACAGGATGAACACTGAAGCTTTCTTT; cdr3_aa: CASYRMNTEAFF
v_call: TRBV29-1; d_call: NA; clone_size: NA; j_call: TRBJ2-1; cdr3_nt: TGCAGCGTTGAAGATCTTGTGACAGACAATGAGCAGTTCTTC; cdr3_aa: CSVEDLVTDNEQFF
v_call: TRBV3-1/TRBV3-2; d_call: NA; clone_size: NA; j_call: TRBJ2-7; cdr3_nt: TGTGCCAGCAGCCAGGTGGGGGCTAGCGAGGAGGAAACCTACGAGCAGTACTTC; cdr3_aa: CASSQVGASEEETYEQYF
v_call: TRBV7-9; d_call: TRBD1; clone_size: NA; j_call: TRBJ2-6; cdr3_nt: TGTGCCAGCGGCCAGGGGGTGGTCTCTGGGGCCAACGTCCTGACTTTC; cdr3_aa: CASGQGVVSGANVLTF
v_call: TRBV3-1/TRBV3-2; d_call: NA; clone_size: NA; j_call: TRBJ1-2; cdr3_nt: TGTGCCAGCAGCCCCTGGGACATACTTAACTATGGCTACACCTTC; cdr3_aa: CASSPWDILNYGYTF
v_call: TRBV19; d_call: NA; clone_size: NA; j_call: TRBJ1-1; cdr3_nt: TGTGCCAGTAGTATATCCAACACTGAAGCTTTCTTT; cdr3_aa: CASSISNTEAFF
v_call: TRBV19; d_call: NA; clone_size: NA; j_call: TRBJ1-5; cdr3_nt: TGTGCCAGTAGTCCGGTAATCATGGAACCCCAGCATTTT; cdr3_aa: CASSPVIMEPQHF
v_call: TRBV7-9; d_call: NA; clone_size: NA; j_call: TRBJ1-1; cdr3_nt: TGTGCCAGCAGCTTCCCTAACACTGAAGCTTTCTTT; cdr3_aa: CASSFPNTEAFF
v_call: TRBV9; d_call: NA; clone_size: NA; j_call: TRBJ2-7; cdr3_nt: TGTGCCAGCAGCGTAGAGGACGGCCCTGACGAGCAGTACTTC; cdr3_aa: CASSVEDGPDEQYF
v_call: TRBV29-1; d_call: NA; clone_size: NA; j_call: TRBJ1-5; cdr3_nt: TGCAGCGTTGGGTCCCAGGGAAATCAGCCCCAGCATTTT; cdr3_aa: CSVGSQGNQPQHF
v_call: TRBV12-5; d_call: NA; clone_size: NA; j_call: TRBJ1-2; cdr3_nt: TGTGCTAGTGGTTTGGTCGGCTTAATGGACCTAGCTAACTATGGCTACACCTTC; cdr3_aa: CASGLVGLMDLANYGYTF
v_call: TRBV3-1/TRBV3-2; d_call: NA; clone_size: NA; j_call: TRBJ1-3; cdr3_nt: TGTGCCAGCAGTACCTCCAGTCGCTCTGGAAACACCATATATTTT; cdr3_aa: CASSTSSRSGNTIYF
v_call: TRBV6-5; d_call: TRBD2; clone_size: few; j_call: TRBJ2-5; cdr3_nt: TGTGCCAGCAGGCTAGCGGGGGGCAGGGAGACCCAGTACTTC; cdr3_aa: CASRLAGGRETQYF
v_call: TRBV5-5; d_call: NA; clone_size: NA; j_call: TRBJ1-4; cdr3_nt: TGTGCCAGCAGTAGGGGGGCGACGATCGAAAAACTGTTTTTT; cdr3_aa: CASSRGATIEKLFF
v_call: TRBV9; d_call: NA; clone_size: NA; j_call: TRBJ2-3; cdr3_nt: TGTGCCAGCAGCGTAGTGGGCTACCCGACCCCCACAGATACGCAGTATTTT; cdr3_aa: CASSVVGYPTPTDTQYF
v_call: TRBV28; d_call: NA; clone_size: NA; j_call: TRBJ1-5; cdr3_nt: TGTGCCAGCAGTATAGGGACCTATCAGCCCCAGCATTTT; cdr3_aa: CASSIGTYQPQHF
v_call: TRBV7-6; d_call: TRBD1; clone_size: NA; j_call: TRBJ2-3; cdr3_nt: TGTGCCAGCAGCTTGGGGACAGGGAACACAGATACGCAGTATTTT; cdr3_aa: CASSLGTGNTDTQYF
v_call: TRBV3-1/TRBV3-2; d_call: NA; clone_size: NA; j_call: TRBJ1-1; cdr3_nt: TGTGCCAGCAGCGGGGGTTTTGAAGCTTTCTTT; cdr3_aa: CASSGGFEAFF
v_call: TRBV7-6; d_call: NA; clone_size: NA; j_call: TRBJ2-2; cdr3_nt: TGTGCCAGCAGCTTAGTAATAGGTCAGGATTCAACCGGGGAGCTGTTTTTT; cdr3_aa: CASSLVIGQDSTGELFF
v_call: TRBV1; d_call: NA; clone_size: once; j_call: TRBJ1-6; cdr3_nt: TGCACCAGCAGCCAAGATAAGGGACCCGATCCCCTCCACTTT; cdr3_aa: CTSSQDKGPDPLHF
v_call: TRBV5-1; d_call: NA; clone_size: once; j_call: TRBJ1-2; cdr3_nt: TGCGCCAGCAGCTCTGGGGGGCAGACGTATGGCTACACCTTC; cdr3_aa: CASSSGGQTYGYTF
v_call: TRBV28; d_call: NA; clone_size: NA; j_call: TRBJ2-7; cdr3_nt: TGTGCCAGCAGTTCTACTGGCTCCTACGAGCAGTACTTC; cdr3_aa: CASSSTGSYEQYF
v_call: TRBV7-9; d_call: NA; clone_size: NA; j_call: TRBJ2-1; cdr3_nt: TGTGCCAGCAGCTTACGGCAGGGCTCCTACAATGAGCAGTTCTTC; cdr3_aa: CASSLRQGSYNEQFF
v_call: TRBV12-3/TRBV12-4; d_call: NA; clone_size: NA; j_call: TRBJ1-2; cdr3_nt: TGTGCCAGCAGTTTGCAGGGAGTTGATGGCTACACCTTC; cdr3_aa: CASSLQGVDGYTF
v_call: TRBV3-1/TRBV3-2; d_call: NA; clone_size: NA; j_call: TRBJ2-5; cdr3_nt: TGTGCCAGCAGCCAATCGGCCAGGGCGAAAGAGACCCAGTACTTC; cdr3_aa: CASSQSARAKETQYF
v_call: TRBV6-5; d_call: NA; clone_size: NA; j_call: TRBJ1-5; cdr3_nt: TGTGCCAGCAGTTCTCAGGGGAATCAGCCCCAGCATTTT; cdr3_aa: CASSSQGNQPQHF